This TCR beta chain was sequenced during a study of post-analysis software for immune sequencing data. The overall study: The disease courses spanned relapsing-remitting, secondary progressive and progressive-relapsing forms of multiple sclerosis.

Study results and limitations: Elevated frequency relative to controls characterized roughly five TRBV segments in patients, TRBV5-6, TRBV5-1 and TRBV20-1 among them. Batch-matched samples strongly co-clustered by F measure.

Unique molecular identifiers tagged the TCR beta cDNA libraries. When roughly 0.9 to 10 million T cells were used, they gave 500,000 or so cDNA molecules. TCRdb used MiXCR to reprocess the PCR reads, holding one entry per CDR3 protein. Seen here are hundreds of thousands of distinct CDR3 sequences, roughly 27% observed once, and the top ten hold more than 0.45%. This clonotype was seen a few times. Its specificity is not known. In germline, CDR1 is LNHNV, CDR2 YYDKDF (reference sequence). CDR3 size: 14 residues. V was clipped by 0 bases and J by 2 bases, with 8 bases between them. The material sequenced was blood. The chain carries TRBV15 and TRBJ2-7; no reliable D call. The origin of this receptor is a girl between 10 and 17 years old with multiple sclerosis. CDR3 sequence reads: CATSREGRAYEQYF. CDR3 bases: TGTGCCACCAGCAGAGAGGGCAGAGCCTACGAGCAGTACTTC. The entire variable domain, with the rest obtained from reference TRBV15 and TRBJ2-7, is as follows: DAMVIQNPRYQVTQFGKPVTLSCSQTLNHNVMYWYQQKSSQAPKLLFHYYDKDFNNEADTPDNFQSRRPNTSFCFLDIRSPGLGDTAMYLCATSREGRAYEQYFGPGTRLTVT.